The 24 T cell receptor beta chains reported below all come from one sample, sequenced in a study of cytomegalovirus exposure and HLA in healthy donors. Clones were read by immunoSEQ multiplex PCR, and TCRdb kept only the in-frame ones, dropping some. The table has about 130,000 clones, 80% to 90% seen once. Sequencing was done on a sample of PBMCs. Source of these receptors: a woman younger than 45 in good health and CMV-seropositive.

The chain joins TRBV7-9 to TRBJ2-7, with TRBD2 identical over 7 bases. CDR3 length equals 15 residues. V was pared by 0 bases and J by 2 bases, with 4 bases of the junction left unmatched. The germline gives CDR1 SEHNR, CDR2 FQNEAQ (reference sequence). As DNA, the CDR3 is TGTGCCAGCAGCTTAGCCGGGGGGAGGACCTACGAGCAGTACTTC. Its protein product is CASSLAGGRTYEQYF. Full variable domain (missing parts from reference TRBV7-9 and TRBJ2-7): DTGVSQNPRHKITKRGQNVTFRCDPISEHNRLYWYRQTLGQGPEFLTYFQNEAQLEKSRLLSDRFSAERPKGSFSTLEIQRTEQGDSAMYLCASSLAGGRTYEQYFGPGTRLTVT.

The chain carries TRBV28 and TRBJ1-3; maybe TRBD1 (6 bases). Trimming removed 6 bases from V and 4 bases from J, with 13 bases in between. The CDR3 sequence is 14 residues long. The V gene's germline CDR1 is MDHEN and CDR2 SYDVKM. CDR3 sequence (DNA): TGTGCCAGCAGACCTACAGGGTCAGGAAACACCATATATTTT. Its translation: CASRPTGSGNTIYF.

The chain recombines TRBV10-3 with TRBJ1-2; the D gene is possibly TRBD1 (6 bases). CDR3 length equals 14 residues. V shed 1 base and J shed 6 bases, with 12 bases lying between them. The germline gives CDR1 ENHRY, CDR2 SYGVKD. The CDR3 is CAISELGQIDGYTF. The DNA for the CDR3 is TGTGCCATCAGTGAGTTAGGACAGATCGATGGCTACACCTTC.

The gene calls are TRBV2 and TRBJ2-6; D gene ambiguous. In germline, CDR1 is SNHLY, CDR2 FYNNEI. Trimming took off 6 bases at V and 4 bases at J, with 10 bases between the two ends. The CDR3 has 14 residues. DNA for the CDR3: TGTGCCAGCAGCGGTTTTTCGGGGGCCAACGTCCTGACTTTC. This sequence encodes CASSGFSGANVLTF.

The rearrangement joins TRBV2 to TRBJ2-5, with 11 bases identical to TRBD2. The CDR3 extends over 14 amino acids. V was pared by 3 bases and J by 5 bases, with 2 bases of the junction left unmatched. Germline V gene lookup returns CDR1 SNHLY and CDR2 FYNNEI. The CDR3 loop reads CASSETSGDETQYF. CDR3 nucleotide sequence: TGTGCCAGCAGTGAGACTAGCGGGGACGAGACCCAGTACTTC.

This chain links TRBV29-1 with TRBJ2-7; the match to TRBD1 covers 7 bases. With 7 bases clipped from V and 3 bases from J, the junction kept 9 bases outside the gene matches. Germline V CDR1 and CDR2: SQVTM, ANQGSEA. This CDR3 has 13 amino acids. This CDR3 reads CSALTGFNYEQYF. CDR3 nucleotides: TGCAGCGCACTGACAGGGTTTAACTACGAGCAGTACTTC.

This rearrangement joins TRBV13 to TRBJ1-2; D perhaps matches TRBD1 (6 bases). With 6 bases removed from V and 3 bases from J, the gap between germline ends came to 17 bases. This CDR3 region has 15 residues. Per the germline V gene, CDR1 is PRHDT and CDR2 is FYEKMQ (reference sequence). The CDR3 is CASSRYRAGDYGYTF. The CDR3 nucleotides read TGTGCCAGCAGTAGATACAGGGCGGGGGACTATGGCTACACCTTC.

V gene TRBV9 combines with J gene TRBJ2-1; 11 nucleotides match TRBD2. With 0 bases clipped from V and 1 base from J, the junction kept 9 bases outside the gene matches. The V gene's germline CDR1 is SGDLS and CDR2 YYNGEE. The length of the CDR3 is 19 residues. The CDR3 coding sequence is TGTGCCAGCAGCGTAGTTACTAGCGGGAGCTTAGTATCCTACAATGAGCAGTTCTTC. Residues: CASSVVTSGSLVSYNEQFF.

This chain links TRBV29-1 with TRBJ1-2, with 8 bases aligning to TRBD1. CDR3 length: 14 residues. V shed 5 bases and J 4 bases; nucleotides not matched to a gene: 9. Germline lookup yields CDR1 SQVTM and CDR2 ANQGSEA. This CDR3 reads CSVPGQGGGYGYTF. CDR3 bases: TGCAGCGTTCCAGGACAGGGAGGCGGCTATGGCTACACCTTC.

CDR3 sequence reads: CASSNRGLGGELFF. The CDR3 nucleotides read TGTGCCAGCAGTAACAGGGGGCTAGGCGGGGAGCTGTTTTTT. The chain links TRBV28 to TRBJ2-2, with 9 positions matching TRBD1. CDR1 and CDR2 (germline): MDHEN, SYDVKM. The CDR3 length is 14 residues. V was pared by 5 bases and J by 7 bases, with 5 bases of the junction left unmatched.

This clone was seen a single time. CDR3 nucleotide sequence: TGCGCCAGCAGCAAGGACTCGACTTCCTACGAGCAGTACTTC. Amino acids: CASSKDSTSYEQYF. The rearrangement links TRBV5-1 to TRBJ2-7; D might be TRBD2 (5 bases). V was trimmed by 4 bases and J by 1 base, leaving 12 bases between them. From germline, CDR1 is SGHRS and CDR2 YFSETQ. The CDR3 is 14 amino acids.

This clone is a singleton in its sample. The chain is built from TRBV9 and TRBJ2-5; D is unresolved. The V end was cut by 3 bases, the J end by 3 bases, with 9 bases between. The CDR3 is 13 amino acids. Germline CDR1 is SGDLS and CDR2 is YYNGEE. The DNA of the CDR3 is TGTGCCAGCAGCGCGACTCCAAAAGAGACCCAGTACTTC. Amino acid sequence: CASSATPKETQYF.

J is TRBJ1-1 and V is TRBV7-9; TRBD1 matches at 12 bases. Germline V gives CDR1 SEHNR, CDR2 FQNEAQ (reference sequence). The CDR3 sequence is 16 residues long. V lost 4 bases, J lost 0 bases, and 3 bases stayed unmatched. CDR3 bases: TGTGCCAGCAGCTACCGGGACAGGGGGCTGAACACTGAAGCTTTCTTT. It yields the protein CASSYRDRGLNTEAFF.

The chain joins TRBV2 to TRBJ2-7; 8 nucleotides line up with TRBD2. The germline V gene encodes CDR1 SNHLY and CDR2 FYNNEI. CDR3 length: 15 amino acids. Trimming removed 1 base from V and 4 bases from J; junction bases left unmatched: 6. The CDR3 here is CASSEGGGRWYEQYF. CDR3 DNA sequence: TGTGCCAGCAGTGAAGGCGGGGGGCGATGGTACGAGCAGTACTTC.

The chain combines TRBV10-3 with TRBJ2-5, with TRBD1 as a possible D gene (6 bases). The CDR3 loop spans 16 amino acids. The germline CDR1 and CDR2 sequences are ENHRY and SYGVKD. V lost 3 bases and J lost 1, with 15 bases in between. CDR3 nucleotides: TGTGCCATCAGTGATATTGTCAGGGGTGGCCAAGAGACCCAGTACTTC. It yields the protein CAISDIVRGGQETQYF.

The CDR3 region is CASSLDRVNEKLFF. CDR3 nucleotides: TGTGCCAGCAGCCTGGACAGGGTGAACGAAAAACTGTTTTTT. This rearrangement joins TRBV14 to TRBJ1-4; 8 bases match TRBD1. The trim removed 4 bases at V and 8 bases at J, leaving 6 bases unmatched. Germline lookup yields CDR1 SGHDN and CDR2 FVKESK. The CDR3 loop spans 14 amino acids. Based on the CDR3 plus reference TRBV14 and TRBJ1-4, the full variable domain is EAGVTQFPSHSVIEKGQTVTLRCDPISGHDNLYWYRRVMGKEIKFLLHFVKESKQDESGMPNNRFLAERTGGTYSTLKVQPAELEDSGVYFCASSLDRVNEKLFFGSGTQLSVL.

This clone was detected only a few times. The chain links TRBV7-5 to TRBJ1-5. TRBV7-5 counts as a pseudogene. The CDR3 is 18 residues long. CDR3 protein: CVRSLFIGGGLGNQPQHF. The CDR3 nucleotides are TGTGTCAGAAGCTTATTCATCGGGGGGGGATTGGGCAATCAGCCCCAGCATTTT.

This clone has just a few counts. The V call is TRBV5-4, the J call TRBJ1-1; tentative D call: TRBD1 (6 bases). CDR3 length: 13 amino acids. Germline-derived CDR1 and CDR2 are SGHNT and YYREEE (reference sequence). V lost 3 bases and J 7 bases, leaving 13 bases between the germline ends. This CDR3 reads CASSSGTSGEAFF. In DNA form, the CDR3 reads TGTGCCAGCAGCTCCGGGACATCTGGTGAAGCTTTCTTT.

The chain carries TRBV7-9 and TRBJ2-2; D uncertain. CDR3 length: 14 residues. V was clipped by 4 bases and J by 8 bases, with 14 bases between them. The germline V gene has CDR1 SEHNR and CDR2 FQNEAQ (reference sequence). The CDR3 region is CASSSQPRLGELFF. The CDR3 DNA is TGTGCCAGCAGCTCCCAACCTCGCCTAGGGGAGCTGTTTTTT.

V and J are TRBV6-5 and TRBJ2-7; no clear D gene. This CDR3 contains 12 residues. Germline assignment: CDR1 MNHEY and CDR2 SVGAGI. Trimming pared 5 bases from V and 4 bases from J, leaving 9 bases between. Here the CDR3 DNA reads TGTGCCAGCAGTGATGTACTATACGAGCAGTACTTC. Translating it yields CASSDVLYEQYF.

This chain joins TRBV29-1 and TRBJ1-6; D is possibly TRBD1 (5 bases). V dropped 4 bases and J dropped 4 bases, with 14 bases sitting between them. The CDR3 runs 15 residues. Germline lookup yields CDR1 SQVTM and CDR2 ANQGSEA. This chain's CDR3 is CSVVSIAGYNSPLHF. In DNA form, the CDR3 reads TGCAGCGTTGTTTCTATTGCAGGGTATAATTCACCCCTCCACTTT.

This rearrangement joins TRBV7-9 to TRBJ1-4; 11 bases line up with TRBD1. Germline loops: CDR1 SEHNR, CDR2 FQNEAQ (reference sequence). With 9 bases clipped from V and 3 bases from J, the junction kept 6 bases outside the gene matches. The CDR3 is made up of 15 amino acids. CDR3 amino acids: CASRTGGAPNEKLFF. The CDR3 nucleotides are TGTGCCAGTAGGACAGGGGGCGCCCCTAATGAAAAACTGTTTTTT.

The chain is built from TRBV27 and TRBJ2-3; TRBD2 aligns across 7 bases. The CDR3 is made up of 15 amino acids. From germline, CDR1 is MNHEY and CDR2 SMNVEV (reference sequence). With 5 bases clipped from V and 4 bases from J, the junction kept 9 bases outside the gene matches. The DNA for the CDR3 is TGTGCCAGCAGTCCCTATCCCCGGGGGGCAGATACGCAGTATTTT. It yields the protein CASSPYPRGADTQYF.

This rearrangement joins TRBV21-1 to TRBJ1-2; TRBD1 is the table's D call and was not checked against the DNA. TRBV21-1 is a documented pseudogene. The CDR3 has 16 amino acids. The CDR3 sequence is CASSTGQGGFNYGYTF. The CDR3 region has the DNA TGTGCCAGCAGCACGGGACAGGGGGGCTTTAACTATGGCTACACCTTC.